The rows below give T cell receptor beta chains drawn from one sample of a study of human T cells and chemical hapten exposure. MiXCR was run by TCRdb on the RACE reads, yielding one entry per CDR3 protein. The table has a few hundred thousand distinct CDR3 sequences, about 4.8% seen once. The source was whole blood, collected in connection with sensitization to the hapten diphenylcyclopropenone (DPC). These receptors were obtained from a woman aged 45-65 years with alopecia areata. Some clones in this sample may be carry-over from other donors' samples. CDR3s include the opening cysteine and the closing phenylalanine or tryptophan. Fields, in order: V gene, CDR3 protein.

TRBV28 | CASSAQGALSASYEQYF
TRBV12-5 | CASGLRGQPQHF
TRBV3-1 | CASSSKGSYNEQFF
TRBV27 | CASSLVTGGELFF
TRBV4-2 | CASSQPGQGAWGYTF
TRBV29-1 | CSVEPPARNTEAFF
TRBV3-1 | CASSRRTDGQPQHF
TRBV5-1 | CASRPYSYNEQFF
TRBV3-1 | CASSQRTGGTEAFF
TRBV2 | CASSENRFSSGANVLTF
TRBV28 | CASSPRGLGGQPQHF
TRBV5-1 | CASSSSPGQYQETQYF
TRBV6-2/TRBV6-3 | CASSYLAGTRGETQYF
TRBV6-5 | CASSYRGDGTEAFF
TRBV5-1 | CASSLELAGADEQFF
TRBV14 | CASSLRDLVNQPQHF
TRBV6-1 | CASSVSANSNQPQHF
TRBV18 | CASSPIQGTEAFF
TRBV27 | CASSWTGRPASPLHF
TRBV27 | CASRRLTGPNEKLFF
TRBV12-3/TRBV12-4 | CASTKPGTDYNEQFF
TRBV5-1 | CASSLSSGGPVEQYF
TRBV10-3 | CAIGAVNTEAFF
TRBV12-3/TRBV12-4 | CASSPFRGNTEAFF
TRBV27 | CASSLSNIAGYGYTF
TRBV2 | CASSEEGLAGVWTGELFF
TRBV18 | CASSPSGADTQYF
TRBV6-1 | CASSLTVGAYEQYF
TRBV7-8 | CAAKGGPGDTQYF
TRBV27 | CASSPPRPNEQFF
TRBV20-1 | CSANGPSVGSYNEQFF
TRBV3-1 | CASSSLAGGYEQFF
TRBV6-2/TRBV6-3 | CASSGRTGLNTEAFF
TRBV12-3/TRBV12-4 | CASSPTGELRGNIQYF
TRBV12-3/TRBV12-4 | CASTPGQGYYGYTF
TRBV18 | CASSPLRQGPGSPRAFF
TRBV5-1 | CASARTGDTADTQYF
TRBV7-6 | CASSPLTAGGQETQYF
TRBV5-1 | CASRDGNSGNTIYF
TRBV6-4 | CASSEDAAYSTDTQYF
TRBV7-2 | CASSWSYSNQPQHF
TRBV7-8 | CASSPGLISLTEQYF
TRBV15 | CATSRASGLAEYNEQFF
TRBV28 | CASSPGGDRNEQFF
TRBV25-1 | CASQNGGRLYGYTF
TRBV2 | CASSEAVITQHF
TRBV28 | CASSLEQGVTYEQYF
TRBV11-1 | CATTGRSNQPQHF
TRBV12-3/TRBV12-4 | CASSLGVPYGYTF
TRBV7-2 | CASSRTGAQPQHF
TRBV12-3/TRBV12-4 | CASSLQGGEGTEAFF
TRBV6-5 | CASSSPSTEAFF